This record covers a single T cell receptor beta chain. This entry belongs to a study of blood T cell repertoires in COVID-19. About the research overall: Acute and convalescent COVID-19 specimens originated in the United States, Italy and Spain. The analysed material was cDNA or gDNA that came from T cells, B-cell-depleted T cells, or PBMCs.

The germline CDR1 and CDR2 sequences are SNHLY and FYNNEI. The CDR3 covers 15 residues. The V and J ends lost 6 bases and 1 base, in that order; junction bases with no gene match: 5. Original processing notes: Amplification from reference gene primers served as the basis for estimated nucleated cell counts. Some clones are missing from TCRdb's copy, which holds only in-frame ones; the method was immunoSEQ multiplex PCR. V and J calls and clone size are given by that table; D and trimming were obtained from the DNA. The sample records about 45,000 clones, over 75% being singletons. The V call is TRBV2, the J call TRBJ2-3; 9 nucleotides line up with TRBD2. This clonotype originated in a human donor in a cohort sampled during active COVID-19. Sequences were obtained from peripheral blood. CDR3 DNA: TGTGCCAGCAGGCGGGGGGGTAGCGGCACAGATACGCAGTATTTT. Translation gives CASRRGGSGTDTQYF.